These T cell receptor beta chains were read from a single sample in a study of blood T cell repertoires in COVID-19. TCRdb's table, derived via immunoSEQ multiplex PCR, lists solely in-frame clones and lacks some. The sample comprises roughly 220,000 clones, under 90% of which are singletons, and 4.5% to 7.5% rests with the top ten. Material: peripheral blood. These receptors all stem from a man at least 80 years old with acute or convalescent COVID-19. Both conserved end residues are part of each CDR3. A D gene is named only where the DNA matches it firmly. Size is omitted from some rows. Given values are once, few, many or a class for expanded clones.

D,size,J,V,DNA,CDR3
NA,NA,TRBJ2-3,TRBV19,TGTGCCAGTACCACGGGGTCCACAGATACGCAGTATTTT,CASTTGSTDTQYF
NA,once,TRBJ2-1,TRBV12-3/TRBV12-4,TGTGCCAGCAGTCCCCTCAATGAGCAGTTCTTC,CASSPLNEQFF
TRBD2,NA,TRBJ2-3,TRBV24-1,TGTGCCACCAAAACTAGCGTGGGCACAGATACGCAGTATTTT,CATKTSVGTDTQYF
TRBD1,NA,TRBJ1-5,TRBV27,TGTGCCAGCAGTCCTTGGACAGGCCGCGGCAATCAGCCCCAGCATTTT,CASSPWTGRGNQPQHF
NA,NA,TRBJ2-1,TRBV7-3,TGTGCCAGCAGCGCCCGGACGGGGGACTCCTACAATGAGCAGTTCTTC,CASSARTGDSYNEQFF
NA,NA,TRBJ1-4,TRBV5-1,TGCGCCAGCAGCTCAGAGGAGCCAGATGAAAAACTGTTTTTT,CASSSEEPDEKLFF
NA,NA,TRBJ1-1,TRBV7-2,TGTGCCAGCAGCTTACACAAGAACACTGAAGCTTTCTTT,CASSLHKNTEAFF
TRBD1,NA,TRBJ1-2,TRBV4-2,TGTGCCAGCAGCCAAGATAGGGACAGGGCTCGTGGCTACACCTTC,CASSQDRDRARGYTF
TRBD1,NA,TRBJ2-5,TRBV3-1/TRBV3-2,TGTGCCAGCAGCCCCCGGACAGGGAAAGAGACCCAGTACTTC,CASSPRTGKETQYF
NA,NA,TRBJ2-7,TRBV19,TGTGCCAGTAGTATAGTCGGGGTCACGCCACTCGACGAGCAGTACTTC,CASSIVGVTPLDEQYF
TRBD1,NA,TRBJ1-3,TRBV6-5,TGTGCCAGCAGCCTTGCCGGGACAGCTGGAAACACCATATATTTT,CASSLAGTAGNTIYF
NA,NA,TRBJ2-5,TRBV6-2/TRBV6-3,TGTGCCAGCAGCGGCGGGGGCGCGGGAGAAGAGACCCAGTACTTC,CASSGGGAGEETQYF
TRBD2,NA,TRBJ2-5,TRBV27,TGTGCCAGCAGCATTAGCGGGAGGAGGTACCAAGAGACCCAGTACTTC,CASSISGRRYQETQYF
TRBD1,NA,TRBJ1-1,TRBV7-3,TGTGCCAGCAGAAGATCCCCCGGGACAGCGAACACTGAAGCTTTCTTT,CASRRSPGTANTEAFF
NA,NA,TRBJ2-3,TRBV29-1,TGCAGCGTTAGGAGGGGCGCGAGCACAGATACGCAGTATTTT,CSVRRGASTDTQYF
TRBD1,NA,TRBJ2-1,TRBV27,TGTGCCAGCAGGCCAGGGGGCTCCTACAATGAGCAGTTCTTC,CASRPGGSYNEQFF
TRBD2,NA,TRBJ2-3,TRBV11-3,TGTGCCAGCAGCTTTCTCCCACTAGCGGGAGATACGGGTACGCAGTATTTT,CASSFLPLAGDTGTQYF
NA,NA,TRBJ1-1,TRBV7-3,TGTGCCAGCAGCCTGGGACATTCGAACACTGAAGCTTTCTTT,CASSLGHSNTEAFF
TRBD2,NA,TRBJ2-1,TRBV4-1,TGCGCCAGCAGCCAAGATCGGACTAGCGGGCGGCGAAGCTCCTACAATGAGCAGTTCTTC,CASSQDRTSGRRSSYNEQFF
NA,NA,TRBJ2-3,TRBV11-3,TGTGCCAGCAGCTTAGGCCAGGCCGGATACACAGATACGCAGTATTTT,CASSLGQAGYTDTQYF
NA,NA,TRBJ2-2,TRBV30,TGTGCCTGGAGTGTAAACGGGAAGAGGACCGGGGAGCTGTTTTTT,CAWSVNGKRTGELFF
TRBD1,many,TRBJ2-3,TRBV7-2,TGTGCCAGCAGCCGTACCGGGACAGCGAGCACAGATACGCAGTATTTT,CASSRTGTASTDTQYF
NA,NA,TRBJ2-3,TRBV24-1,TGTGCCACCAGTGATTCCTACTCGACTATTGATACGCAGTATTTT,CATSDSYSTIDTQYF
TRBD1,NA,TRBJ1-2,TRBV6-5,TGTGCCAGCAGTTACTCCAGGACAGGGGTAGAAGGGTACACCTTC,CASSYSRTGVEGYTF
TRBD2,NA,TRBJ2-1,TRBV18,TGTGCCAGCTCACCGAGACTGATGCAGCGGGAAGCCAATGAGCAGTTCTTC,CASSPRLMQREANEQFF
NA,NA,TRBJ2-1,TRBV5-1,TGCGCCAGCAGCTTGGTGGGGGGCTCCTACAATGAGCAGTTCTTC,CASSLVGGSYNEQFF